These 19 T cell receptor beta chains were sequenced from one sample in a study of T cells after posttransplantation cyclophosphamide. Treatment was busulfan-fludarabine conditioning, a marrow graft, and cyclophosphamide on days +3 and +4. Data came from immunoSEQ multiplex PCR; TCRdb stores just in-frame clones and leaves some out. The sample holds 5,000 to 5,500 clones, and no clone turns up only once. Sequencing used PBMCs, obtained after allogeneic stem cell transplant with posttransplant cyclophosphamide. The receptors here all came from a female patient aged 25-39 years who received an allogeneic stem cell transplant from an unrelated donor, was CMV-positive, and had acute and chronic GVHD. Some T cells may be graft donor cells.

This clone has ten or more counts. V is TRBV9 and J is TRBJ2-2; D is possibly TRBD1 (6 bases). The CDR3 is 15 residues long. Trimming removed 0 bases from V and 5 bases from J, with 11 bases in between. Per germline, CDR1 SGDLS and CDR2 YYNGEE. This CDR3 is CASSVDTGQTGELFF. The CDR3 DNA sequence: TGTGCCAGCAGCGTAGATACAGGGCAGACCGGGGAGCTGTTTTTT.

The chain's CDR3 is CASSLASVSTDTQYF. As DNA, the CDR3 is TGCGCCAGCAGCTTGGCTAGCGTTAGCACAGATACGCAGTATTTT. V gene TRBV5-1 combines with J gene TRBJ2-3, with D perhaps matching TRBD2 (6 bases). Trimming pared 0 bases from V and 0 bases from J, leaving 8 bases between. The CDR3 has 15 amino acids. The V gene's germline CDR1 is SGHRS and CDR2 YFSETQ.

This clone was counted at least ten times. J is TRBJ2-7 and V is TRBV30, with 10 bases lining up with TRBD2. This CDR3 has 14 amino acids. Germline assignment: CDR1 GTSNPN and CDR2 SVGIG (reference sequence). The J segment lost 9 bases and the V segment lost 3 bases, leaving 11 bases of the junction unmatched. In nucleotides, the CDR3 is TGTGCCTGGAGAGTAGCGGGAGGTCCTGGGGTGCAGTACTTC. Translating it yields CAWRVAGGPGVQYF.

This clone was seen ten or more times. This chain links TRBV7-3 with TRBJ2-7; 10 positions agree with TRBD2. This CDR3 contains 15 residues. V lost 4 bases, J lost 4 bases, and 7 bases stayed unmatched. CDR1 and CDR2 from the germline V gene are SGHTA and FQGTGA. The CDR3: CASSCQREGLYEQYF. CDR3 DNA: TGTGCCAGCAGCTGCCAGCGGGAGGGCCTATACGAGCAGTACTTC.

This chain connects TRBV30 to TRBJ1-2, with 8 bases lining up with TRBD1. V shed 5 bases, J shed 2 bases, and the junction held 4 bases outside the gene matches. Germline CDR1 GTSNPN, CDR2 SVGIG (reference sequence). This CDR3 is built from 13 residues. The CDR3 protein is CAWSRDRNYGYTF. Written as DNA, the CDR3 is TGTGCCTGGTCCCGGGACAGGAACTATGGCTACACCTTC.

V gene TRBV2 combines with J gene TRBJ2-1; D uncertain. Germline V gives CDR1 SNHLY, CDR2 FYNNEI. The CDR3 has 13 amino acids. The V gene lost 4 bases and the J gene lost 5 bases, with 9 bases spanning the gap. Here the CDR3 reads CASSVNSDNEQFF. The CDR3 nucleotides are TGTGCCAGCAGTGTGAATTCGGACAATGAGCAGTTCTTC.

This clone was detected many times. Other DNA sequences in the same sample also yield this CDR3. The V and J genes are TRBV9 and TRBJ2-7; TRBD2 might be the D (5 bases). V lost 4 bases and J lost 0, with 17 bases in between. Germline CDR1 SGDLS, CDR2 YYNGEE. This CDR3 region has 16 residues. The CDR3 spells CASSSLVSSASYEQYF. CDR3 coding DNA: TGTGCCAGCAGCTCCCTTGTAAGTAGCGCCTCCTACGAGCAGTACTTC.

Many counts were recorded for this clone. The genes are TRBV7-9 and TRBJ2-3; weak D call: TRBD2 (7 bases). The CDR3 covers 13 residues. V was trimmed by 6 bases and J by 4 bases, leaving 11 bases between them. In germline, CDR1 is SEHNR, CDR2 FQNEAQ (reference sequence). This CDR3 is CASSWGGADTQYF. DNA of the CDR3: TGTGCCAGCAGTTGGGGGGGCGCAGATACGCAGTATTTT.

This clone was recorded at least ten times. This sequence joins TRBV6-5 and TRBJ1-5; tentative D call: TRBD1 (6 bases). V lost 4 bases and J 6 bases, leaving 13 bases between the germline ends. The CDR3 runs to 14 residues. Germline V gene data show CDR1 as MNHEY and CDR2 as SVGAGI. The CDR3 DNA sequence: TGTGCCAGCAGTTTTACAGGGTCATCTCAGCCCCAGCATTTT. This codes for CASSFTGSSQPQHF.

This clone was found many times. This rearrangement joins TRBV15 to TRBJ2-3, with TRBD2 identical over 8 bases. Germline V gene data show CDR1 as LNHNV and CDR2 as YYDKDF (reference sequence). This CDR3 comprises 16 residues. V was clipped by 0 bases and J by 5 bases; unmatched bases: 7. The CDR3 is CATSRDRSGRGDTQYF. CDR3 coding DNA: TGTGCCACCAGCAGAGATCGGAGCGGGAGAGGAGATACGCAGTATTTT. The whole variable domain, filled in from reference TRBV15 and TRBJ2-3, reads DAMVIQNPRYQVTQFGKPVTLSCSQTLNHNVMYWYQQKSSQAPKLLFHYYDKDFNNEADTPDNFQSRRPNTSFCFLDIRSPGLGDTAMYLCATSRDRSGRGDTQYFGPGTRLTVL.

This clone was found many times. The CDR3 coding sequence is TGTGCCAGCGGAGTAGCGGGAGGGGAGACCCAGTACTTC. Its protein product is CASGVAGGETQYF. The chain uses TRBV2 and TRBJ2-5, with 11 nucleotides matching TRBD2. V lost 8 bases and J lost 5; bases outside the gene matches: 4. Germline loops: CDR1 SNHLY, CDR2 FYNNEI. This CDR3 spans 13 amino acids.

This clone was picked up many times. The CDR3 sequence: CASRTSGNEQFF. CDR3 coding DNA: TGTGCCAGCAGGACTAGCGGCAATGAGCAGTTCTTC. The chain recombines TRBV2 with TRBJ2-1, with TRBD2 matching over 9 bases. V trimming: 6 bases; J trimming: 6 bases; junction bases outside the gene matches: 0. CDR3 size: 12 residues. CDR1 is SNHLY and CDR2 is FYNNEI in the germline V gene.

This clone was detected ten times or more. The chain carries TRBV5-1 and TRBJ2-5, with TRBD2 as a possible D gene (5 bases). The CDR3 is 13 amino acids. V lost 4 bases, J lost 5 bases, and 12 bases lay in between. Germline CDR1 SGHRS, CDR2 YFSETQ. The chain's CDR3 is CASSKEVGETQYF. The CDR3 DNA reads TGCGCCAGCAGCAAGGAGGTCGGGGAGACCCAGTACTTC.

This clone was counted many times. The chain recombines TRBV29-1 with TRBJ2-3; D gene uncertain. V lost 5 bases and J lost 4, with 19 bases in between. The CDR3 extends over 15 amino acids. Germline V gene sequence: CDR1 SQVTM, CDR2 ANQGSEA. CDR3: CSVSPLRIGADTQYF. The CDR3 DNA sequence: TGCAGCGTTTCTCCACTGAGGATTGGAGCAGATACGCAGTATTTT.

This clone has a handful of counts. The rearrangement uses TRBV7-9 and TRBJ1-2; TRBD1 aligns across 9 bases. Germline CDR1 SEHNR, CDR2 FQNEAQ (reference sequence). CDR3 size: 14 residues. J lost 4 bases, V lost 4 bases, and 4 bases had no gene match. This chain's CDR3 is CASSSTGGIYGYTF. Written as DNA, the CDR3 is TGTGCCAGCAGCTCGACAGGGGGGATCTATGGCTACACCTTC.

This clone has ten or more counts. The chain couples TRBV7-9 to TRBJ1-2; a weak D match, TRBD1 (6 bases). This CDR3 has 15 residues. Between the trimmed V and J ends, which lost 2 bases and 4 bases, there was a span of 14 bases. The germline V gene encodes CDR1 SEHNR and CDR2 FQNEAQ (reference sequence). The DNA for the CDR3 is TGTGCCAGCAGCTTAACTGAAGGGACATCCTATGGCTACACCTTC. It yields the protein CASSLTEGTSYGYTF.

By its share, this clone is medium-sized. V gene TRBV4-1 combines with J gene TRBJ1-3; D is perhaps TRBD1 (5 bases). Germline-derived CDR1 and CDR2 are MGHRA and YSYEKL. V lost 0 bases and J lost 4, with 16 bases in between. CDR3 length: 17 amino acids. CDR3 loop: CASSQDGGTRRGNTIYF. CDR3 DNA sequence: TGCGCCAGCAGCCAAGATGGCGGGACGCGGAGAGGAAACACCATATATTTT.

In this sample, this clone turned up a few times. This chain connects TRBV25-1 to TRBJ1-2, with 9 positions matching TRBD1. V lost 2 bases, J lost 7 bases, and 8 bases stayed unmatched. The CDR3 is 15 residues long. The germline V gene encodes CDR1 MGHDK and CDR2 SYGVNS. The CDR3 sequence: CASSERGGQGFGYTF. DNA for the CDR3: TGTGCCAGCAGTGAAAGGGGAGGACAGGGGTTTGGCTACACCTTC.

Many counts were recorded for this clone. CDR3 coding DNA: TGTGCCAGCAGCTTGCCGGGGGGGGGCCTTACAGATACGCAGTATTTT. It encodes CASSLPGGGLTDTQYF. V and J are TRBV5-4 and TRBJ2-3; 8 nucleotides agree with TRBD2. The CDR3 contains 16 residues. Losses at the gene ends were 1 base for V and 3 bases for J; bases not matched to a gene: 7. Per germline, CDR1 SGHNT and CDR2 YYREEE (reference sequence).